These T cell receptor beta chains were read from a single sample in a study of regulatory T cells in long-lasting Graves disease. TCRdb itself ran the multiplex PCR reads through MiXCR, one entry per CDR3 protein. The table lists under 800,000 distinct CDR3 sequences, roughly 16% of them singletons. Separately, the same data were catalogued under a study of T cells in Graves' hyperthyroidism and ophthalmopathy.

Material: peripheral blood mononuclear cells (PBMCs), obtained at new diagnosis, from a patient treated with antithyroid drugs. The receptors shown here come from a woman aged 25 to 39 with Graves disease. The CDR3 runs from the conserved cysteine through the conserved F or W. Each record gives: clone size, J gene, D gene, V gene, CDR3 DNA, CDR3 protein. D genes are given only for firm matches. Only some rows state a clone size, as once, few, many or a class for expanded clones.

.	TRBJ2-2	.	TRBV12-3/TRBV12-4	TGTGCCAGCAGGGGGACCTCGGCCGGGGAGCTGTTTTTT	CASRGTSAGELFF
few	TRBJ2-4	.	TRBV2	TGTGCCAGCAGTGAAGCGCTTCGTGGGGAGGTCTTC	CASSEALRGEVF
many	TRBJ2-1	TRBD2	TRBV5-1	TGCGCCAGCAGCTTGGAAGCGGGAGGGCCTTTTGAGCAGTTCTTC	CASSLEAGGPFEQFF
few	TRBJ1-1	.	TRBV5-1	TGCGCCAGCAGCTTGGAGGAGGGCATGAACACTGAAGCTTTCTTT	CASSLEEGMNTEAFF
many	TRBJ1-1	.	TRBV3-1	TGTGCCAGCAGCCAAGAAACGGGCAGGACTGAAGCTTTCTTT	CASSQETGRTEAFF
.	TRBJ2-3	.	TRBV7-9	TGTGCCAGCAGCTATCGTTCGGATAGCGGCAGTTATACGCAGTATTTT	CASSYRSDSGSYTQYF
.	TRBJ2-1	TRBD2	TRBV19	TGTGCCAGTACCTTAGCGGGAGGGATTACGGATGAGCAGTTCTTC	CASTLAGGITDEQFF
few	TRBJ1-2	TRBD1	TRBV7-3	TGTGCCAGCAGCTCCTGGACAGGGGGCGGCTACACCTTC	CASSSWTGGGYTF
many	TRBJ2-3	.	TRBV7-2	TGTGCCAGCAGCTCCCAGTTAGATACGCAGTATTTT	CASSSQLDTQYF
many	TRBJ2-7	.	TRBV6-5	TGTGCCAGCAGTTACGACGGCGTTGACGAGCAGTACTTC	CASSYDGVDEQYF
few	TRBJ2-5	TRBD2	TRBV7-2	TGTGCCAGCAGCTTATGGGCGCGGGAGGGAGAGACCCAGTACTTC	CASSLWAREGETQYF
.	TRBJ2-7	.	TRBV9	TGTGCCAGCAGCGTTCGATGGTCCTCCTACGAGCAGTACTTC	CASSVRWSSYEQYF
many	TRBJ1-1	.	TRBV19	TGTGCCAGTAGTACAAACAGGGACACTGAAGCTTTCTTT	CASSTNRDTEAFF
.	TRBJ2-5	TRBD2	TRBV2	TGTGCCAGCAGCTCCGGGGCGGGAGAAATACGGACCCAGTACTTC	CASSSGAGEIRTQYF
.	TRBJ1-4	TRBD1	TRBV20-1	TGCAGTACCTCCGACAGGGGCGAGGGAAAACTGTTTTTT	CSTSDRGEGKLFF
many	TRBJ2-3	TRBD2	TRBV6-2/TRBV6-3	TGTGCCAGCAGGACCGGGACTAGCGGGAGTGGATCGGGAACAGATACGCAGTATTTT	CASRTGTSGSGSGTDTQYF
few	TRBJ1-5	.	TRBV20-1	TGCAGTGCTAGCTCCGAGGGCGATCAGCCCCAGCATTTT	CSASSEGDQPQHF
.	TRBJ1-1	.	TRBV18	TGTGCCAGCTCACCAGCCGGCCCCGAAGCTTTCTTT	CASSPAGPEAFF
once	TRBJ2-5	.	TRBV7-9	TGTGCCAGCTGTCGTGGCACAGGGATGTCGGAGACCCAGTACTTC	CASCRGTGMSETQYF
many	TRBJ2-4	TRBD1	TRBV6-1	TGTGCCACCGCGACAGGGGTAGGAAACATTCAGTACTTC	CATATGVGNIQYF
few	TRBJ2-3	.	TRBV20-1	TGCAGTGCTAGACCTCCCGCGGAAACAGATACGCAGTATTTT	CSARPPAETDTQYF
few	TRBJ1-3	.	TRBV15	TGTGCCACCAGCAGAGATTCTGTCGGGAGAAACACCATATATTTT	CATSRDSVGRNTIYF
few	TRBJ1-5	TRBD1	TRBV20-1	TGCAGTGCTAGAGATGGGGCGACAGGGTCAAATCAGCCCCAGCATTTT	CSARDGATGSNQPQHF
.	TRBJ1-1	.	TRBV6-1	TGTGCCGGACGTACAAAGAACACTGAAGCTTTCTTT	CAGRTKNTEAFF
once	TRBJ2-2	TRBD2	TRBV4-1	TGCGCCAGCAGCCACCCTGCGGGGGGAGCGGGGGACACCGGGGAGCTGTTTTTT	CASSHPAGGAGDTGELFF
many	TRBJ2-1	.	TRBV12-3/TRBV12-4	TGTGCCAGCAGTCCTCTTACGGACAATGAGCAGTTCTTC	CASSPLTDNEQFF
.	TRBJ2-5	.	TRBV20-1	TGCAGTGCCCTTAATCCGGGGATCCGGGAGACCCAGTACTTC	CSALNPGIRETQYF
many	TRBJ1-1	.	TRBV7-2	TGTGCCAGCAGCATAGGGGGTGACACTGAAGCTTTCTTT	CASSIGGDTEAFF
few	TRBJ2-3	.	TRBV9	TGTGCCAGCAGCGTACTTCAGGGTACCGCAGATACGCAGTATTTT	CASSVLQGTADTQYF
.	TRBJ1-1	.	TRBV14	TGTGCCAGCGTTGGACAGAAGAACACTGAAGCTTTCTTT	CASVGQKNTEAFF
.	TRBJ2-2	TRBD2	TRBV29-1	TGCAGCGTTCCCCGCGGTAGGGGACTAGCTTCCGCCGGGGAGCTGTTTTTT	CSVPRGRGLASAGELFF
.	TRBJ1-1	.	TRBV27	TGTGCCATCGAGGCCGGGACACCAGGTCTAAAAGCTTTCTTT	CAIEAGTPGLKAFF
.	TRBJ1-2	.	TRBV5-8	TGTGCCAGCAGCCCAGACGGCCAGAACTATGGCTACACCTTC	CASSPDGQNYGYTF
.	TRBJ1-4	TRBD1	TRBV28	TGTGCCAGCAGTTTCCCTCAGACAGGGTGGGATACTAATGAAAAACTGTTTTTT	CASSFPQTGWDTNEKLFF
many	TRBJ1-1	.	TRBV6-1	TGTGCCAGCAGTGAATCCCCTCCAGGCCGAGCTTTCTTT	CASSESPPGRAFF
many	TRBJ2-3	.	TRBV29-1	TGCAGCGCCAAAGAACAAGAGGGTTCAGCGCAGTATTTT	CSAKEQEGSAQYF
many	TRBJ1-1	TRBD1	TRBV28	TGTGCCAGCAGCACGGGACAGGGCAAGACTGAAGCTTTCTTT	CASSTGQGKTEAFF
.	TRBJ1-1	.	TRBV27	TGTGCCAGCAAGCAGGGTTCGTCTGAAGCTCTCTTT	CASKQGSSEALF
.	TRBJ1-2	.	TRBV20-1	TGCAGTGCTAGAGATCGGTTATCAGGGAGGATTGACTATGGCTACACCTTC	CSARDRLSGRIDYGYTF
many	TRBJ1-1	.	TRBV11-2	TGTGCCAGCAGCTTCGGGGATTTGAACACTGAAGCTTTCTTT	CASSFGDLNTEAFF